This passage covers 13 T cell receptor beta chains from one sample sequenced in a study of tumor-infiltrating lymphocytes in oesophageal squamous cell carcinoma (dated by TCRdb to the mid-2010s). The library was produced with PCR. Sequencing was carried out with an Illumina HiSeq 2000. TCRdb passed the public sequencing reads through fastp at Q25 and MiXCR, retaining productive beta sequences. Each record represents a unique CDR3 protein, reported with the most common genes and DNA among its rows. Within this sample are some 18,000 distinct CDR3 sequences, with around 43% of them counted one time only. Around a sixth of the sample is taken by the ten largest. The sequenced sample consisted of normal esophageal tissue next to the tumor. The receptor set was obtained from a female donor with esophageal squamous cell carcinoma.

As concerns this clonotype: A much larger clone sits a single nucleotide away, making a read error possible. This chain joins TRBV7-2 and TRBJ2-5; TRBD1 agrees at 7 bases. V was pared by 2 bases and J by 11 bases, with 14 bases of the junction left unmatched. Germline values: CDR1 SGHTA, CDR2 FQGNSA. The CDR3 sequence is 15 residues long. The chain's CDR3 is CASSLRTGRNDEQYF. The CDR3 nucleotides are TGTGCCAGCAGCTTAAGGACAGGCCGTAACGATGAGCAGTACTTC.

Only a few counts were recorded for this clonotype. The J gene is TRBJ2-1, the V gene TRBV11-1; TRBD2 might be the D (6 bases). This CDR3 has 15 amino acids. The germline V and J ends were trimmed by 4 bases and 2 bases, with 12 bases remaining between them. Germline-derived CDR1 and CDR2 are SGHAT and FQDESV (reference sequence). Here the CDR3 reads CASSSRLVPYNEQFF. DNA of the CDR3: TGTGCCAGCAGCTCGAGACTAGTCCCCTACAATGAGCAGTTCTTC.

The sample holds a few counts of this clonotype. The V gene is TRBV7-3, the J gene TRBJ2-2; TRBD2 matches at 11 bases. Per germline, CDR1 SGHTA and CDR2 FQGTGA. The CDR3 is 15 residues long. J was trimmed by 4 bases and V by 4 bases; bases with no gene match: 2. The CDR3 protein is CASSSTSGSTGELFF. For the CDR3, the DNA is TGTGCCAGCAGCTCTACTAGCGGGAGCACCGGGGAGCTGTTTTTT.

CDR3: CASSESRQGEIHPSTF. The CDR3, as DNA: TGTGCCAGCAGTGAATCAAGACAGGGAGAAATTCACCCCTCCACTTTC. V and J are TRBV25-1 and TRBJ2-6; TRBD1 matches 7 bases. V trimming: 1 base; J trimming: 19 bases; junction bases outside the gene matches: 19. Germline V CDR1 and CDR2: MGHDK, SYGVNS. This CDR3 is 16 amino acids long.

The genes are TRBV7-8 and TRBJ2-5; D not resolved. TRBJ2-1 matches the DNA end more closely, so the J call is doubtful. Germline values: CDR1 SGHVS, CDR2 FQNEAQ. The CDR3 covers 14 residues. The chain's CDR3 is CASSYEYSYNEQFF. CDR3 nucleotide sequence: TGTGCCAGCAGCTATGAATATTCCTACAATGAGCAGTTCTTC.

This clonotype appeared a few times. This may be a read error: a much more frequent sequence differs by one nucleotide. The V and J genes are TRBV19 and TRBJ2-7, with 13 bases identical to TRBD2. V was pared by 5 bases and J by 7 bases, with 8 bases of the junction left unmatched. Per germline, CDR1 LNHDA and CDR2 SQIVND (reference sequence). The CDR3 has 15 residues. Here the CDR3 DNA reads TGTGCCAGTAGTTTGGGGACTAGCGGGGTAAATGAGCAGTACTTC. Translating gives CASSLGTSGVNEQYF.

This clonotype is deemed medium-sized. CDR3 loop: CASSPRQGNKNIQYF. The CDR3 DNA follows: TGTGCCAGCAGTCCCCGACAGGGCAACAAAAACATTCAGTACTTC. The chain joins TRBV12-3 or TRBV12-4 to TRBJ2-4, with 7 nucleotides matching TRBD1. The V and J ends lost 5 bases and 3 bases, in that order; junction bases with no gene match: 7. This CDR3 region has 15 residues.

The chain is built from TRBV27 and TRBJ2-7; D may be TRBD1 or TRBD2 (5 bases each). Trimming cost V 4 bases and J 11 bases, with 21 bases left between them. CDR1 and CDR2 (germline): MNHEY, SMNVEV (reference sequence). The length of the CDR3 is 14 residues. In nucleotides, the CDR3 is TGTGCCAGCAGTTATATTTCGGGGACCAATGAGAAGTACTTC. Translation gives CASSYISGTNEKYF.

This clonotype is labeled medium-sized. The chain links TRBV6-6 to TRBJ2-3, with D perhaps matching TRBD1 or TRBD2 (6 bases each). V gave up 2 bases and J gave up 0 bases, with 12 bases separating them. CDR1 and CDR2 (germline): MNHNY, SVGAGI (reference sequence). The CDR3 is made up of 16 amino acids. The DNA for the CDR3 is TGTGCCAGCAGTTACGTGGGGGGCGGGAGCACAGATACGCAGTATTTT. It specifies CASSYVGGGSTDTQYF.

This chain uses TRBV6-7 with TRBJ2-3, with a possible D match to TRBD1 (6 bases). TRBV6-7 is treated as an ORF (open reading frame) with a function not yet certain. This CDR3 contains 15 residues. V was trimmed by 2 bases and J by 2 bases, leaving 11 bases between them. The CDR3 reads CASSYKGVLTDTQYF. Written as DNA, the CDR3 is TGTGCCAGCAGTTACAAGGGGGTGCTCACAGATACGCAGTATTTT.

This CDR3 reads CASSLPILAGGMSSTDTQYF. The CDR3 DNA sequence: TGTGCCAGCAGCTTACCGATACTAGCGGGGGGCATGAGTAGCACAGATACGCAGTATTTT. The rearrangement uses TRBV7-2 and TRBJ2-3; 12 nucleotides match TRBD2. Germline CDR1 SGHTA, CDR2 FQGNSA. CDR3 length: 20 residues. V gave up 2 bases and J gave up 0 bases; unmatched junction bases: 12. Looking up the rest from reference TRBV7-2 and TRBJ2-3 gives the full variable domain: GAGVSQSPSNKVTEKGKDVELRCDPISGHTALYWYRQSLGQGLEFLIYFQGNSAPDKSGLPSDRFSAERTGGSVSTLTIQRTQQEDSAVYLCASSLPILAGGMSSTDTQYFGPGTRLTVL.

The CDR3 nucleotides read TGTGCCGCCGGCGGCAGGGCAGCTTCGGACACTGAAGCTTTCTTT. Its protein product is CAAGGRAASDTEAFF. The rearrangement links TRBV28 to TRBJ1-1; weak D call: TRBD1 (5 bases). This CDR3 spans 15 amino acids. Trimming left V 11 bases short and J 3 bases short, with 22 bases between. The germline CDR1 and CDR2 sequences are MDHEN and SYDVKM.

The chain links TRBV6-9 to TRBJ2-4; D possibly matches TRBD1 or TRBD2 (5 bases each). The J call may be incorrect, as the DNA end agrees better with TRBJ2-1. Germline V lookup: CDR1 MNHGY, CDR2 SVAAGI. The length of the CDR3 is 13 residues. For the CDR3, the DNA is TGTGCCAGCTGTCTGAACCCCGGGACGGAGCAGTTCTTC. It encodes CASCLNPGTEQFF.